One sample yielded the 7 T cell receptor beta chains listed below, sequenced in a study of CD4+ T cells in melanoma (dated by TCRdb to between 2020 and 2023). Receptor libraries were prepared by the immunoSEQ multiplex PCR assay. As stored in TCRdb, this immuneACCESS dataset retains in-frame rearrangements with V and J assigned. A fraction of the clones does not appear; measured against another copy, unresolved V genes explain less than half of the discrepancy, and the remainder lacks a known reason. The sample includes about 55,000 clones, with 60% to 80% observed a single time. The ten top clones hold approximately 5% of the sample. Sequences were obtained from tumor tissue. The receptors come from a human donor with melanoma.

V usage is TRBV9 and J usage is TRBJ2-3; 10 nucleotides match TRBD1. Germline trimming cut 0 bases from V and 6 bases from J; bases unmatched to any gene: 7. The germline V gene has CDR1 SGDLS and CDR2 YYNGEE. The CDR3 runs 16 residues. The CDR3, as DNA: TGTGCCAGCAGCGTAGCAGGGGACAGGGGACAGGATACGCAGTATTTT. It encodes CASSVAGDRGQDTQYF.

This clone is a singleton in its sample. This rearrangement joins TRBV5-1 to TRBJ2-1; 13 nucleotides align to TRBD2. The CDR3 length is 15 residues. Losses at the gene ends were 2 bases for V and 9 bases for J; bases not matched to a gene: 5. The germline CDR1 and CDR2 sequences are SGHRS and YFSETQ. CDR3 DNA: TGCGCCAGCAGCTTCGGACTAGCGGGGGAAGGTGAGCAGTTCTTC. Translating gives CASSFGLAGEGEQFF.

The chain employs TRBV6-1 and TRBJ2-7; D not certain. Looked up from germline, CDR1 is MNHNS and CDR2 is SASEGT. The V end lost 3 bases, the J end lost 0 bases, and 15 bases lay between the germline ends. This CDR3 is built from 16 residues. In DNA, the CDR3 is TGTGCCAGCAGTGATGGGCCTGGATCCGTCTCCTACGAGCAGTACTTC. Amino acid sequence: CASSDGPGSVSYEQYF.

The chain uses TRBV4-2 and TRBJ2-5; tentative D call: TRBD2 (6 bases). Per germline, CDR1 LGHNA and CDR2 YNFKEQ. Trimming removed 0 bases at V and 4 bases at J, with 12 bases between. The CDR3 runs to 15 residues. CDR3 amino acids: CASSQDGRRGETQYF. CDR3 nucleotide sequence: TGTGCCAGCAGCCAAGACGGCAGGAGGGGAGAGACCCAGTACTTC.

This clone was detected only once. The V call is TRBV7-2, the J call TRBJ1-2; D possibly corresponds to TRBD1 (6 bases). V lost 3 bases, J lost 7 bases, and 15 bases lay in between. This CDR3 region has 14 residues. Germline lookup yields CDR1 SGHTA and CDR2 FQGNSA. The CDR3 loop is CASSFPGTSPGYTF. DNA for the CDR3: TGTGCCAGCAGCTTTCCCGGGACATCGCCTGGCTACACCTTC. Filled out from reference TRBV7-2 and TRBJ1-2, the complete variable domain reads GAGVSQSPSNKVTEKGKDVELRCDPISGHTALYWYRQSLGQGLEFLIYFQGNSAPDKSGLPSDRFSAERTGGSVSTLTIQRTQQEDSAVYLCASSFPGTSPGYTFGSGTRLTVV.

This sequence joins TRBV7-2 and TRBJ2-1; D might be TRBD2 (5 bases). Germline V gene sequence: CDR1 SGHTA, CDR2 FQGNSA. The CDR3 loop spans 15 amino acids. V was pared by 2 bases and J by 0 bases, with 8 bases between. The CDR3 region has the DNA TGTGCCAGCAGCTTACTAGGGAGCTCCTACAATGAGCAGTTCTTC. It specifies CASSLLGSSYNEQFF. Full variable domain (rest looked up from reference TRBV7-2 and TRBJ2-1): GAGVSQSPSNKVTEKGKDVELRCDPISGHTALYWYRQSLGQGLEFLIYFQGNSAPDKSGLPSDRFSAERTGGSVSTLTIQRTQQEDSAVYLCASSLLGSSYNEQFFGPGTRLTVL.

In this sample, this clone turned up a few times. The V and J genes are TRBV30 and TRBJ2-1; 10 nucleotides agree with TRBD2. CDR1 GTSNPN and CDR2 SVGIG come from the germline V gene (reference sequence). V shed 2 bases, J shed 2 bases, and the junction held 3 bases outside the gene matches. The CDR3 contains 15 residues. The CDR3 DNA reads TGTGCCTGGAGTCAAAGCGGGGGGGCCTACAATGAGCAGTTCTTC. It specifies CAWSQSGGAYNEQFF.